This TCR beta chain emerged from a study of graft-versus-host responses after intestinal transplantation. Regarding the study as a whole: HvG clone declines early post-transplant were associated with peak circulating GvH levels. The study found high graft-versus-host to host-versus-graft clonal ratios in allografts of patients with graft-donor T cell macrochimerism. Researchers found GvH clones in recipient marrow, and some showed up first in ileum or blood.

CDR3 size: 13 residues. The ends lost 6 bases at V and 4 bases at J; junction bases unmatched: 4. Germline assignment: CDR1 MNHNS and CDR2 SASEGT. Comments on this clone: The antigen is not known.

Method: immunoSEQ multiplex PCR; TCRdb's copy keeps in-frame clones and lacks some. The data show about 93,000 clones, roughly 80% seen once. This sample comprised unstimulated CD4+ T cells sorted from spleen or lymph node cells, obtained before intestinal transplant. The J gene is TRBJ1-1, the V gene TRBV6-1; 8 bases agree with TRBD1. The receptor comes from a human donor who received an intestinal transplant. The CDR3 nucleotides read TGTGCCAGCAGGGACAGGGAAGGCACTGAAGCTTTCTTT. This encodes CASRDREGTEAFF.